Listed below are T cell receptor beta chains from one sample, sequenced in a study of T-cell memory formation after mild COVID-19. Each CDR3 protein is one row after TCRdb ran MiXCR on the 5' RACE reads. The table has a few hundred thousand distinct CDR3 sequences, 20% to 30% seen once. Sequencing was done on a sample of PBMCs or a T cell subset sorted from them (not recorded which). The source is an adult woman who had mild COVID-19 (a few samples of this study predate the infection). Cell type and time point are not known. Both conserved end residues are trimmed from each CDR3. Each record gives: V gene, J gene, clone size, CDR3 protein. A row's size may be missing; if present it is once, few, many or a size class.

v_gene: TRBV5-1; j_gene: TRBJ2-7; abundance: .; CDR3aa: ASSLSSGETYEQY
v_gene: TRBV4-1; j_gene: TRBJ2-7; abundance: .; CDR3aa: ASSPQRGYEQY
v_gene: TRBV7-8; j_gene: TRBJ2-5; abundance: .; CDR3aa: ASSLMIAGPVGYSQY
v_gene: TRBV28; j_gene: TRBJ2-3; abundance: .; CDR3aa: ASKASGATDTQY
v_gene: TRBV4-3; j_gene: TRBJ2-2; abundance: few; CDR3aa: ASSQEGLAPTNTGELF
v_gene: TRBV4-3; j_gene: TRBJ2-7; abundance: .; CDR3aa: ASSPGAGGHPYEQY
v_gene: TRBV5-1; j_gene: TRBJ2-7; abundance: few; CDR3aa: ASSLWTDPYEQY
v_gene: TRBV6-5; j_gene: TRBJ2-1; abundance: few; CDR3aa: ASSYRRGGPDEQF
v_gene: TRBV7-9; j_gene: TRBJ2-2; abundance: many; CDR3aa: ASSFGQGFHTGELF
v_gene: TRBV5-1; j_gene: TRBJ2-7; abundance: few; CDR3aa: ASSSGTANFYEQY
v_gene: TRBV23-1; j_gene: TRBJ2-5; abundance: .; CDR3aa: ASSQTRDRAFQETQY
v_gene: TRBV7-2; j_gene: TRBJ2-3; abundance: few; CDR3aa: ASSFGGTSTDTQY
v_gene: TRBV2; j_gene: TRBJ2-1; abundance: few; CDR3aa: ASTVGYNEQF
v_gene: TRBV3-1; j_gene: TRBJ2-5; abundance: .; CDR3aa: ASVAIGGQQETQY
v_gene: TRBV20-1; j_gene: TRBJ2-3; abundance: once; CDR3aa: SASRTSESDTQY
v_gene: TRBV30; j_gene: TRBJ2-7; abundance: .; CDR3aa: AWSVQRIRGSKYEQY
v_gene: TRBV19; j_gene: TRBJ1-5; abundance: .; CDR3aa: ASSGNRNQPQH
v_gene: TRBV12-3/TRBV12-4; j_gene: TRBJ2-1; abundance: .; CDR3aa: ASSPSAKGRQF
v_gene: TRBV20-1; j_gene: TRBJ2-2; abundance: few; CDR3aa: SAPGRNTGELF
v_gene: TRBV4-2; j_gene: TRBJ2-1; abundance: .; CDR3aa: ASSQERGQF
v_gene: TRBV9; j_gene: TRBJ2-7; abundance: .; CDR3aa: ASSLGTGPSYEQY
v_gene: TRBV6-5; j_gene: TRBJ2-7; abundance: many; CDR3aa: ASSYGPGGGYEQY
v_gene: TRBV7-9; j_gene: TRBJ2-7; abundance: .; CDR3aa: ASRPTVSGLGEQY
v_gene: TRBV12-3/TRBV12-4; j_gene: TRBJ2-7; abundance: few; CDR3aa: ASSTGGHYEQY
v_gene: TRBV5-1; j_gene: TRBJ2-5; abundance: many; CDR3aa: ASRPGLAAQETQY
v_gene: TRBV7-9; j_gene: TRBJ2-7; abundance: few; CDR3aa: ASSSRPGQGYEQY
v_gene: TRBV5-6; j_gene: TRBJ2-7; abundance: .; CDR3aa: ASSSTWTGSGVYEQY
v_gene: TRBV25-1; j_gene: TRBJ1-4; abundance: .; CDR3aa: ASSEVFGVRNEKLF
v_gene: TRBV5-1; j_gene: TRBJ2-7; abundance: .; CDR3aa: ASSLVPSGGEEQY
v_gene: TRBV20-1; j_gene: TRBJ2-5; abundance: few; CDR3aa: SARGGTQETQY
v_gene: TRBV7-9; j_gene: TRBJ2-1; abundance: .; CDR3aa: ASSSGGSGINNEQF
v_gene: TRBV29-1; j_gene: TRBJ1-1; abundance: many; CDR3aa: SVPLDRESEAF
v_gene: TRBV20-1; j_gene: TRBJ2-7; abundance: .; CDR3aa: SASSRSYEQY
v_gene: TRBV5-1; j_gene: TRBJ1-1; abundance: .; CDR3aa: ASSPIEKGGGMAEAF
v_gene: TRBV15; j_gene: TRBJ2-7; abundance: few; CDR3aa: ATSRDLQPNYEQY
v_gene: TRBV6-4; j_gene: TRBJ2-3; abundance: .; CDR3aa: ASSTRDSIFTQY
v_gene: TRBV6-5; j_gene: TRBJ2-5; abundance: few; CDR3aa: ASSYPTGLEGTQY
v_gene: TRBV24-1; j_gene: TRBJ2-2; abundance: .; CDR3aa: ATNSGGTNTGELF
v_gene: TRBV27; j_gene: TRBJ2-7; abundance: .; CDR3aa: ASSFSGLAESSYEQY
v_gene: TRBV27; j_gene: TRBJ2-5; abundance: .; CDR3aa: ASSPYNRGIGETQY
v_gene: TRBV24-1; j_gene: TRBJ2-1; abundance: .; CDR3aa: ATSDVNGHYNEQF
v_gene: TRBV10-2; j_gene: TRBJ2-1; abundance: few; CDR3aa: ASKSGGASYNEQF
v_gene: TRBV12-3/TRBV12-4; j_gene: TRBJ2-7; abundance: .; CDR3aa: ASSSLLASRYNEQY
v_gene: TRBV7-2; j_gene: TRBJ2-1; abundance: once; CDR3aa: ASSLVRARSRNEQF
v_gene: TRBV12-3/TRBV12-4; j_gene: TRBJ2-5; abundance: .; CDR3aa: ATRNGETQY
v_gene: TRBV29-1; j_gene: TRBJ1-1; abundance: few; CDR3aa: SGGQGADTEAF
v_gene: TRBV6-5; j_gene: TRBJ2-7; abundance: .; CDR3aa: ASSRTGVGGEQY
v_gene: TRBV3-1; j_gene: TRBJ2-7; abundance: few; CDR3aa: ASSQGRREQY
v_gene: TRBV7-3; j_gene: TRBJ2-5; abundance: few; CDR3aa: ASSPSRDIGGGETQY
v_gene: TRBV18; j_gene: TRBJ1-1; abundance: .; CDR3aa: ASSRAGGRAEAF
v_gene: TRBV12-3/TRBV12-4; j_gene: TRBJ2-1; abundance: few; CDR3aa: ASSSLGLGPNEQF
v_gene: TRBV20-1; j_gene: TRBJ2-1; abundance: .; CDR3aa: SAGGLAGDEQF
v_gene: TRBV18; j_gene: TRBJ1-1; abundance: few; CDR3aa: ASSPVIGGDTSEAF